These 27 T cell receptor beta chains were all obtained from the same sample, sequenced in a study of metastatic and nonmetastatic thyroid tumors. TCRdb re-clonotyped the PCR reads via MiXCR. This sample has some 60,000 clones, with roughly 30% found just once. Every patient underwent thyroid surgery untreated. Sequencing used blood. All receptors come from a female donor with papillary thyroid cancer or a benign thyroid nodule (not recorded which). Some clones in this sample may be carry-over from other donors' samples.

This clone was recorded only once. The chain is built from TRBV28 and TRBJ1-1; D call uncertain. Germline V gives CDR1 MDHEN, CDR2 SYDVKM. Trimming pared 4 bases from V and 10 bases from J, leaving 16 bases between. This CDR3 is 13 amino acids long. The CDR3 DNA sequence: TGTGCCAGCAGTTCTCCCGCGTTTTCGGGAGCTTTCTTT. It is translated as CASSSPAFSGAFF.

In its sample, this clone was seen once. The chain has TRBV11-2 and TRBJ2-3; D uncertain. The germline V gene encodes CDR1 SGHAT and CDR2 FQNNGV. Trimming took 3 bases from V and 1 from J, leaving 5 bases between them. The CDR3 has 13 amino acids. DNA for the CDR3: TGTGCCAGCAGCTTTCTAGGCACAGATACGCAGTATTTT. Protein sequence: CASSFLGTDTQYF.

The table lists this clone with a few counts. CDR3 sequence: CASTHPQGLGTGNTIYF. DNA for the CDR3: TGTGCCAGCACCCACCCCCAGGGGCTAGGAACTGGAAACACCATATATTTT. The V and J genes are TRBV4-2 and TRBJ1-3; D perhaps matches TRBD1 (6 bases). Trimming removed 7 bases at V and 2 bases at J, with 21 bases between. The germline gives CDR1 LGHNA, CDR2 YNFKEQ. This CDR3 region has 17 residues.

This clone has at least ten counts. In DNA, the CDR3 is TGTGCCAGCAGCTCCGAACGGGCAGTCTACGAGCAGTACTTC. Translated: CASSSERAVYEQYF. The rearrangement uses TRBV7-9 and TRBJ2-7; D gene uncertain. The V gene lost 4 bases and the J gene lost 3 bases, with 13 bases spanning the gap. Germline V gene lookup returns CDR1 SEHNR and CDR2 FQNEAQ (reference sequence). The CDR3 has 14 amino acids.

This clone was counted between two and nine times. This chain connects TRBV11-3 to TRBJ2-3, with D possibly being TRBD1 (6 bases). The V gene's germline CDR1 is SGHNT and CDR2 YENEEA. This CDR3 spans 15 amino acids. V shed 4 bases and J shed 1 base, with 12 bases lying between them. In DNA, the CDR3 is TGTGCCAGCAGCTCCAGGGACACCGGCACAGATACGCAGTATTTT. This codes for CASSSRDTGTDTQYF.

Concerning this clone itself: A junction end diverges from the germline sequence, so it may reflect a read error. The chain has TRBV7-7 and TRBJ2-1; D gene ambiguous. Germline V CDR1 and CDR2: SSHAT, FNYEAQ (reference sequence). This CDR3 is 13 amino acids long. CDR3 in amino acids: CASSSDLGTKQFF. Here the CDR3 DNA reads TGTGCTAGCAGCTCCGATCTAGGCACAAAGCAGTTCTTC.

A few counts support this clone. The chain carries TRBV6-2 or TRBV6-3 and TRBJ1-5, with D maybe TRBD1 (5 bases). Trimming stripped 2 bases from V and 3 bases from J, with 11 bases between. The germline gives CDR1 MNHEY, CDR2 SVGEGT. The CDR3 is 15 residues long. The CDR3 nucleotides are TGTGCCAGCAGTTACGGGGCAGGTAACAATCAGCCCCAGCATTTT. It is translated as CASSYGAGNNQPQHF.

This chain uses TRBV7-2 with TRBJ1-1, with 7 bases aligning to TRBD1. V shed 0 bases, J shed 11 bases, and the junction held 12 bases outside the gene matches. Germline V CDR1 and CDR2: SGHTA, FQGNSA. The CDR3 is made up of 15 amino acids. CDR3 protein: CASSLAIGQASRAFF. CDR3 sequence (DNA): TGTGCCAGCAGCTTAGCGATAGGACAGGCCTCTCGTGCTTTCTTT.

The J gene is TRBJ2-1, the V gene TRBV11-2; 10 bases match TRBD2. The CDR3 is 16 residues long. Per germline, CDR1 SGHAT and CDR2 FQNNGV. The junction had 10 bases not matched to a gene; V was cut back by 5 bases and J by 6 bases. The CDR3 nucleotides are TGTGCCAGCAGCCCTAGGGATAGCGGGAGGACCAATGAGCAGTTCTTC. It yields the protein CASSPRDSGRTNEQFF. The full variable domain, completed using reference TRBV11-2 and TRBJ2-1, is EAGVAQSPRYKIIEKRQSVAFWCNPISGHATLYWYQQILGQGPKLLIQFQNNGVVDDSQLPKDRFSAERLKGVDSTLKIQPAKLEDSAVYLCASSPRDSGRTNEQFFGPGTRLTVL.

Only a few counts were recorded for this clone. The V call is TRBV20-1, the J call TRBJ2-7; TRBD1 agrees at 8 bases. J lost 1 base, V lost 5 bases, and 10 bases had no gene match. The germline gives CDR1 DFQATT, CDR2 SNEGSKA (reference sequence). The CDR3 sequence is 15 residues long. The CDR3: CSASKPGTGSYEQYF. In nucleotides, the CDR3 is TGCAGTGCTTCAAAACCCGGGACAGGATCCTACGAGCAGTACTTC.

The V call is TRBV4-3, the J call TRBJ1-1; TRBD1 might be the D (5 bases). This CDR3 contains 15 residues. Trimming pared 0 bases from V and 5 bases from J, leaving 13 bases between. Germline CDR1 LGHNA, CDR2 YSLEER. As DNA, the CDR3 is TGCGCCAGCAGCCAAGATGGCAGGGTGGGGACTGAAGCTTTCTTT. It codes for CASSQDGRVGTEAFF.

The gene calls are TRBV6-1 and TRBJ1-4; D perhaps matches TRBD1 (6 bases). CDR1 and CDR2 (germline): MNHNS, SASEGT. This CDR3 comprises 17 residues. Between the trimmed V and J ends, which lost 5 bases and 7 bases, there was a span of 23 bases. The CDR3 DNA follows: TGTGCCAGCAGTTGGGGGGCAGGAACAGCAAAGGGTGAAAAACTGTTTTTT. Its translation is CASSWGAGTAKGEKLFF.

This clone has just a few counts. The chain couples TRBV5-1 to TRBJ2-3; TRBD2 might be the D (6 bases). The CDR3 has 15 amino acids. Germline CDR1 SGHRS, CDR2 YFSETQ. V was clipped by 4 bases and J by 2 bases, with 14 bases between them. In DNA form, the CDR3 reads TGCGCCAGCAGCCGTGGCGGGACCGACACAGATACGCAGTATTTT. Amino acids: CASSRGGTDTDTQYF. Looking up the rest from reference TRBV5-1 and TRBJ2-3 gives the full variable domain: KAGVTQTPRYLIKTRGQQVTLSCSPISGHRSVSWYQQTPGQGLQFLFEYFSETQRNKGNFPGRFSGRQFSNSRSEMNVSTLELGDSALYLCASSRGGTDTDTQYFGPGTRLTVL.

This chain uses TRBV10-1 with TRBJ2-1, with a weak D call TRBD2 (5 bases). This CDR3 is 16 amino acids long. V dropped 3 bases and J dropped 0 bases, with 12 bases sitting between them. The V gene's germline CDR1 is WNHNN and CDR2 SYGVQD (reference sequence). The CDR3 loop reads CASSEGSGSSYNEQFF. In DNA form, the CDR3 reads TGCGCCAGCAGTGAAGGGAGTGGGTCCTCCTACAATGAGCAGTTCTTC.

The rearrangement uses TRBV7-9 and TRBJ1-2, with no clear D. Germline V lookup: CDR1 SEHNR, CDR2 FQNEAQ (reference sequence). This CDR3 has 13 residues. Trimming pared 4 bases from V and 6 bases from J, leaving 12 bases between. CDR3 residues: CASSSLQRNGYTF. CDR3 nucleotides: TGTGCCAGCAGCTCACTACAGCGAAATGGCTACACCTTC.

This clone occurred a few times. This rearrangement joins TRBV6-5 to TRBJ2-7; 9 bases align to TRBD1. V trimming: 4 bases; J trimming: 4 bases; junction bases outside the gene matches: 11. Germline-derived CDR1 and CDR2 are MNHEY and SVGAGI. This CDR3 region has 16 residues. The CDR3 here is CASSSLPPGQGYEQYF. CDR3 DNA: TGTGCCAGCAGTTCCCTGCCTCCGGGACAGGGATACGAGCAGTACTTC.

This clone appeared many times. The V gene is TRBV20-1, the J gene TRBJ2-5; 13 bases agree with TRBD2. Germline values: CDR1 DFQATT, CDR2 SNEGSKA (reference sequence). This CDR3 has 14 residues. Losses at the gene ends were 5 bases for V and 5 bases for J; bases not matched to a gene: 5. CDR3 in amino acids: CSAVLAGGSETQYF. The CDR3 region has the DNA TGCAGTGCTGTACTAGCGGGAGGGTCGGAGACCCAGTACTTC.

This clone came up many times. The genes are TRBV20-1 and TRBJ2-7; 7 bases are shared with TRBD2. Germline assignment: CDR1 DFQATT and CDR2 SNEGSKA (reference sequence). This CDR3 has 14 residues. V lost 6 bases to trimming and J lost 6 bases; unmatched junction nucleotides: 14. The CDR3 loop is CSAGGMGSGREQYF. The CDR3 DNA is TGCAGTGCGGGGGGGATGGGGTCGGGGCGCGAGCAGTACTTC.

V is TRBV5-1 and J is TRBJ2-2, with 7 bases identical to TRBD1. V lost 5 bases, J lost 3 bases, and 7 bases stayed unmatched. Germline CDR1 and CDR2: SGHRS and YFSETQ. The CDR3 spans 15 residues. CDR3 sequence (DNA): TGCGCCAGCAGGCCGACAGGGACCTACACCGGGGAGCTGTTTTTT. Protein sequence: CASRPTGTYTGELFF.

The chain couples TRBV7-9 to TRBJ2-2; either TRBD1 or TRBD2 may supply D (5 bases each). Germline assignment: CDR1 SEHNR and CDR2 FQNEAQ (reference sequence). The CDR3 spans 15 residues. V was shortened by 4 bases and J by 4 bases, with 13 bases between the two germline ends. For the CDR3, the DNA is TGTGCCAGCAGCTCCCTGGGACCGATCACCGGGGAGCTGTTTTTT. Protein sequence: CASSSLGPITGELFF. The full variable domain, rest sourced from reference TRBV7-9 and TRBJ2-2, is DTGVSQNPRHKITKRGQNVTFRCDPISEHNRLYWYRQTLGQGPEFLTYFQNEAQLEKSRLLSDRFSAERPKGSFSTLEIQRTEQGDSAMYLCASSSLGPITGELFFGEGSRLTVL.

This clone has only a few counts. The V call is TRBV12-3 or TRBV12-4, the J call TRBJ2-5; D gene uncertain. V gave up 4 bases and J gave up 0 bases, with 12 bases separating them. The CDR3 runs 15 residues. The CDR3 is CASSSRLGYQETQYF. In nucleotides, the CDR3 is TGTGCCAGCAGTTCAAGGTTAGGGTACCAAGAGACCCAGTACTTC.

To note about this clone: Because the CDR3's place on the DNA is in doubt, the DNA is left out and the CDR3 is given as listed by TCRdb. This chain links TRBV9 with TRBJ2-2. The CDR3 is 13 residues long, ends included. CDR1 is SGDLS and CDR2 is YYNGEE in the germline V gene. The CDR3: CASSGGVTGSCFF.

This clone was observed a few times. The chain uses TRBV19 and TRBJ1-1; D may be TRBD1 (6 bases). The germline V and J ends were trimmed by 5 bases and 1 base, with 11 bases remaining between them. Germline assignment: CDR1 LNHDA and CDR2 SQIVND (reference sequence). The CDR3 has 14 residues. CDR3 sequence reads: CASSAGGGNTEAFF. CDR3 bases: TGTGCCAGTAGTGCCGGAGGGGGGAACACTGAAGCTTTCTTT.

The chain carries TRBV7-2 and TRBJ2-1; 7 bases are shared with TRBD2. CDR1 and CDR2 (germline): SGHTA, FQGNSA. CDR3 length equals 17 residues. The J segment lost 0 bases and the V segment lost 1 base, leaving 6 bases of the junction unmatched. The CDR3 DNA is TGTGCCAGCAGCTTAGGGCTAGCGGCAGACTCCTACAATGAGCAGTTCTTC. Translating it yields CASSLGLAADSYNEQFF.

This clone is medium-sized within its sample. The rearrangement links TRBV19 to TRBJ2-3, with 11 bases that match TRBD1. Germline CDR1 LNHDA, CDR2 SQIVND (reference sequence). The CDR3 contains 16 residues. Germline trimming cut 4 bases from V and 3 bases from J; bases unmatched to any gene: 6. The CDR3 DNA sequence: TGTGCCAGTAGTACGGGGACAGGGGGTACGACAGATACGCAGTATTTT. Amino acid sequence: CASSTGTGGTTDTQYF.

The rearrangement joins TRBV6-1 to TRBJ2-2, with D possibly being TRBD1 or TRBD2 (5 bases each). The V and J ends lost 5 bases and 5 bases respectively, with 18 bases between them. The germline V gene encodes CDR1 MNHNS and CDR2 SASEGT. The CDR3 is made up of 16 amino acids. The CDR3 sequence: CASSFRDRPDTGELFF. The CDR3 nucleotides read TGTGCCAGCAGTTTCCGGGACCGCCCGGATACCGGGGAGCTGTTTTTT.

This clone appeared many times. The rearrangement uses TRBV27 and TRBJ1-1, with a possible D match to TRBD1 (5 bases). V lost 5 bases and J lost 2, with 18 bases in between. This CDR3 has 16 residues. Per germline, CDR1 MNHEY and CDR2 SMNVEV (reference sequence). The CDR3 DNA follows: TGTGCCAGCAGTCGCTACGAGGGACGGAGCAACACTGAAGCTTTCTTT. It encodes CASSRYEGRSNTEAFF.